One sample yielded the 24 T cell receptor beta chains listed below, sequenced in a study of tumor and adjacent non-tumor tissue in lung cancer. TCRbeta libraries were built with three rounds of nested PCR, modified from ARM-PCR. TCRdb re-called the multiplex PCR reads with MiXCR, one entry per CDR3 protein. The sample includes roughly 48,000 distinct CDR3 sequences, around 60% of them seen just once. No cell sorting was done before RNA was extracted from the tissue. More than 3 cm separated this lung sample from the edge of the tumor. The sequenced sample was distant non-tumor lung tissue. Receptors were obtained from a woman between 65 and 79 years old with non-small cell lung cancer.

The chain uses TRBV6-5 and TRBJ1-2; TRBD1 aligns across 8 bases. After removal of 7 bases from V and 4 bases from J, the junction contained 8 bases not matched to a gene. This CDR3 has 14 residues. From germline, CDR1 is MNHEY and CDR2 SVGAGI. As DNA, the CDR3 is TGTGCCAGCAATACACAGGGGGGAAGCTATGGCTACACCTTC. This encodes CASNTQGGSYGYTF.

A remark on this clonotype: This clone may be a read error of a much larger clone one base away. The CDR3 loop reads CASSQGSSGYNEQFF. Here the CDR3 DNA reads TGTGCCAGCAGCCAAGGGAGTAGCGGCTACAATGAGCAGTTCTTC. The chain uses TRBV5-6 and TRBJ2-1; TRBD2 might be the D (6 bases). Trimming cost V 4 bases and J 3 bases, with 14 bases left between them. The CDR3 spans 15 residues. CDR1 and CDR2 (germline): SGHDT, YYEEEE.

The chain uses TRBV29-1 and TRBJ2-3; D is ambiguous. The CDR3 covers 13 residues. Germline V CDR1 and CDR2: SQVTM, ANQGSEA. The V end lost 5 bases, the J end lost 15 bases, and 24 bases lay between the germline ends. CDR3 in DNA: TGCAGCGTTCACCCCAAGAGCACAGATATGCACTATTTT. Protein sequence: CSVHPKSTDMHYF.

Worth noting for this clonotype: One end of the junction is discordant with germline, which a read error may explain. The chain combines TRBV12-3 or TRBV12-4 with TRBJ2-2; the D gene is possibly TRBD2 (5 bases). The CDR3 runs to 14 residues. This chain's CDR3 is CASSWTAETGEPFF. The CDR3 DNA reads as TGTGCCAGCAGTTGGACTGCGGAAACCGGGGAGCCGTTTTTT.

The sample holds a few counts of this clonotype. This clone may be a read error of a much larger clone one base away. Written as DNA, the CDR3 is TGTGCCAGCAGCCAAGATCTGGTTACTAAAGTGGGCCCTCAACTTGAGCAGTACTTC. It codes for CASSQDLVTKVGPQLEQYF. The chain recombines TRBV4-2 with TRBJ2-7; D call uncertain. Trimming took 0 bases from V and 7 from J, leaving 28 bases between them. CDR1 is LGHNA and CDR2 is YNFKEQ in the germline V gene. This CDR3 has 19 amino acids.

As for this clonotype: This CDR3 fails to terminate in the conserved phenylalanine or tryptophan, so it likely reflects a read error. V is TRBV29-1 and J is TRBJ1-1, with a weak D call TRBD1 (5 bases). The CDR3 has 13 amino acids. Germline V gives CDR1 SQVTM, CDR2 ANQGSEA. Written as DNA, the CDR3 is TGCAGCGTTAGTAGGGACGTGAACAGTGAAGCTTTCATT. Residues: CSVSRDVNSEAFI.

As for this clonotype: A much larger clone lies one base from this, so it may be a read error. The V and J genes are TRBV6-2 or TRBV6-3 and TRBJ1-2; the D gene is possibly TRBD1 (6 bases). Germline-derived CDR1 and CDR2 are MNHEY and SVGEGT. The CDR3 runs 16 residues. In DNA, the CDR3 is TGTGCCAGCAGTTACCCCAGGGGAACCCTTAACTATGACTACACCTTC. It is translated as CASSYPRGTLNYDYTF.

The CDR3 DNA sequence: TGTGCCAGCAGTTTATTGATCTCCTACAATGAGCAGTTCTTC. Its translation: CASSLLISYNEQFF. The chain uses TRBV28 and TRBJ2-1, with no clear D. Germline CDR1 MDHEN, CDR2 SYDVKM. Deletions cut 1 base from V and 0 bases from J, with 4 bases between. The CDR3 spans 14 residues.

The gene calls are TRBV13 and TRBJ2-7; D assignment may be TRBD1 or TRBD2 (5 bases each). This CDR3 has 16 residues. Germline values: CDR1 PRHDT, CDR2 FYEKMQ (reference sequence). Trimming left V 5 bases short and J 3 bases short, with 20 bases between. The CDR3 sequence: CASSRGSSKRGYEQYF. The CDR3 nucleotides read TGTGCCAGCAGCCGAGGGTCTAGCAAGAGGGGCTACGAGCAGTACTTC.

A word on this clonotype: Sequence at one end of the junction differs from germline and may be a read error. The chain recombines TRBV6-1 with TRBJ2-1; 8 bases are shared with TRBD2. The CDR3 extends over 15 amino acids. The germline V gene encodes CDR1 MNHNS and CDR2 SASEGT. The CDR3 here is CACSGLAGSYDEQFF. CDR3 coding DNA: TGTGCCTGCAGCGGCCTAGCGGGCTCCTACGATGAGCAGTTCTTC.

For this clonotype: Relative to the germline gene, one junction end is altered; a read error may explain this. The V call is TRBV4-1, the J call TRBJ1-1; D is possibly TRBD1 (6 bases). The germline CDR1 and CDR2 sequences are MGHRA and YSYEKL. This CDR3 region has 15 residues. The CDR3 DNA sequence: TGCGTCAGCAGCCAAGACAGGAGGCGGTTGACTGAAGCCTTCTTT. Amino acids: CVSSQDRRRLTEAFF.

As concerns this clonotype: Germline is not matched at one junction end, which may reflect a read error. The chain couples TRBV5-4 to TRBJ2-5; the match to TRBD2 covers 7 bases. There are 14 residues in the CDR3. Germline V lookup: CDR1 SGHNT, CDR2 YYREEE (reference sequence). This chain's CDR3 is CAISISLAPKTQYF. The DNA of the CDR3 is TGTGCCATCAGCATTTCACTAGCGCCCAAGACCCAGTACTTC.

Turning to this clonotype: A much larger clone lies a single base off, so this may be a read error. This chain joins TRBV11-3 and TRBJ1-1; D is perhaps TRBD1 (5 bases). The CDR3 totals 14 residues. Per germline, CDR1 SGHNT and CDR2 YENEEA. Trimming removed 0 bases from V and 10 bases from J, with 15 bases in between. This CDR3 is CASSLECGGSGAFF. The CDR3 DNA follows: TGTGCCAGCAGCTTAGAATGTGGGGGGTCTGGAGCTTTCTTT.

This clonotype was seen repeatedly, ten times or more. V gene TRBV12-3 or TRBV12-4 combines with J gene TRBJ1-3; no reliable D call. Trimming removed 6 bases from V and 0 bases from J, with 12 bases in between. The CDR3 length is 15 residues. In DNA form, the CDR3 reads TGTGCCAGCAGCCTGACGGACTACTCTGGAAACACCATATATTTT. It encodes CASSLTDYSGNTIYF.

As concerns this clonotype: The conserved phenylalanine or tryptophan is not found at the CDR3 terminus, so this likely reflects a read error. Because the CDR3's place on the DNA is in doubt, the DNA is left out and the CDR3 is given as listed by TCRdb. The V gene is TRBV7-2, the J gene TRBJ2-5; the table's D call, TRBD2, was not checked against the DNA. Termini included, the CDR3 measures 17 amino acids. Germline CDR1 reads SGHTA; CDR2 reads FQGNSA. This CDR3 is CASSAGPDTPTKRLGYL.

The chain recombines TRBV28 with TRBJ2-7, with D unclear. The CDR3 has 13 residues. CDR1 and CDR2 from the germline V gene are MDHEN and SYDVKM. V was trimmed by 3 bases and J by 2 bases, leaving 8 bases between them. This CDR3 is CASSFSITYEQYF. The DNA for the CDR3 is TGTGCCAGCAGTTTTAGTATAACCTACGAGCAGTACTTC.

About this clonotype: A much larger clone lies one base from this, so it may be a read error. The chain combines TRBV20-1 with TRBJ2-1; 10 bases are shared with TRBD1. Germline CDR1 is DFQATT and CDR2 is SNEGSKA (reference sequence). This CDR3 comprises 15 residues. In nucleotides, the CDR3 is TGCCGTGCAGCTACACCGGGACAGGGGAAGGATGAGCAGTTCTTC. As protein: CRAATPGQGKDEQFF.

This clonotype appeared once. Since no conserved phenylalanine or tryptophan closes the CDR3, a read error is the likely cause. This chain connects TRBV6-5 to TRBJ2-6; D uncertain. V was clipped by 0 bases and J by 6 bases, with 12 bases between them. Germline CDR1 MNHEY, CDR2 SVGAGI. The CDR3 loop spans 16 amino acids. The CDR3 here is CASSYSMGTVANVLTY. The CDR3 DNA is TGTGCCAGCAGTTACTCGATGGGCACTGTGGCCAACGTCCTGACTTAC.

The J gene is TRBJ2-7, the V gene TRBV28, with D hard to call. Trimming took off 3 bases at V and 5 bases at J, with 5 bases between the two ends. CDR3 length: 11 amino acids. Germline V gene data show CDR1 as MDHEN and CDR2 as SYDVKM. The CDR3, as DNA: TGTGCCAGCAGTTTCGCCAACGAGCAGTACTTC. Translating gives CASSFANEQYF.

In its sample, this clonotype was seen many times. The V gene is TRBV12-3 or TRBV12-4, the J gene TRBJ1-3; possibly TRBD1 for D (5 bases). The CDR3 has 14 residues. Trimming stripped 3 bases from V and 4 bases from J, with 10 bases between. CDR3 sequence (DNA): TGTGCCAGCAGTTTCGGCCAGGGAGGAAACACCATATATTTT. This gives the protein CASSFGQGGNTIYF.

The chain carries TRBV5-4 and TRBJ1-2, with TRBD1 as a possible D gene (6 bases). Germline V CDR1 and CDR2: SGHNT, YYREEE (reference sequence). This CDR3 is 15 amino acids long. The DNA of the CDR3 is TGTACTAGCAGCTTGGGGGGGCCAGGGGTGGCTGTCTACACCTTC. Translating gives CTSSLGGPGVAVYTF.

This clonotype was detected ten times or more. The chain is built from TRBV20-1 and TRBJ2-5; D remains ambiguous. The germline gives CDR1 DFQATT, CDR2 SNEGSKA (reference sequence). The V end lost 4 bases, the J end lost 1 base, and 7 bases lay between the germline ends. The length of the CDR3 is 12 residues. DNA for the CDR3: TGCAGTGCTAAAACTCCCCAAGAGACCCAGTACTTC. It translates to CSAKTPQETQYF.

Comment on this clonotype: One end of the junction does not line up with germline, which may come from a read error. The chain uses TRBV11-2 and TRBJ2-3; no firm D call. This CDR3 is 15 amino acids long. Looked up from germline, CDR1 is SGHAT and CDR2 is FQNNGV. CDR3 in amino acids: CASSVDVLGTVTQYF. CDR3 sequence (DNA): TGCGCCAGCAGCGTAGACGTCCTTGGTACAGTTACGCAGTATTTT.

As to this clonotype: A clone one base away is much larger, so this may be a read error. The rearrangement joins TRBV5-1 to TRBJ2-7, with D hard to call. Looked up from germline, CDR1 is SGHRS and CDR2 is YFSETQ. The CDR3 loop spans 14 amino acids. V dropped 9 bases and J dropped 3 bases, with 19 bases sitting between them. This CDR3 is CATSQVIWNYEQYF. The DNA of the CDR3 is TGCGCCACCTCCCAGGTCATATGGAACTACGAGCAGTACTTC.